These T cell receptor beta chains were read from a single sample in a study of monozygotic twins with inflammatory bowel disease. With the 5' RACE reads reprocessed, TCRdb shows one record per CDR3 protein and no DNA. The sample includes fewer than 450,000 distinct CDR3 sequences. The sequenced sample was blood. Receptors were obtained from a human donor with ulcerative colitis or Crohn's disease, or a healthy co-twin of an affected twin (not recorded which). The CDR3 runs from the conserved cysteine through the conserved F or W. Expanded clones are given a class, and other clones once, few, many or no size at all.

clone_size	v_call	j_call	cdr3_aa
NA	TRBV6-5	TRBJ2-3	CASSYSEISTDTQYF
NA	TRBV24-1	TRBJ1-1	CATSDRVRDTGAFF
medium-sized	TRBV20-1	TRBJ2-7	CSARLAENEQYF
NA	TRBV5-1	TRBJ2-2	CASSFPKTSPNTGELFF
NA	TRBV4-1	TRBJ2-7	CASSQVLERPPSYEQYF
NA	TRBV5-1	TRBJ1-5	CASSPGTLNSNQPQHF
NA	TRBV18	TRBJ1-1	CASFRDLQGTRNTEAFF
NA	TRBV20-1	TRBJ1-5	CSASVSAGVNHPQHF
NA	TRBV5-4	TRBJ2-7	CASSQGGGQGTYEQYF
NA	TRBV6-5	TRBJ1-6	CASSYSPTGDYNSPLHF
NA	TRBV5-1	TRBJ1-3	CASSIGGRGTSGNTIYF
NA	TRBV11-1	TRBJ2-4	CASSLEIPNIQYF
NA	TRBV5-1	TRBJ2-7	CASSFSVTPGYEQYF
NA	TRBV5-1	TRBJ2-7	CASSFRAREQYF
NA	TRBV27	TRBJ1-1	CASRQWDTEAFF
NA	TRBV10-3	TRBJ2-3	CAISSLGHTQYF
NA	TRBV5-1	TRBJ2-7	CASSGGGLYEQYF
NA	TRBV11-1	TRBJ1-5	CASSRGSSLGGSNQPQHF
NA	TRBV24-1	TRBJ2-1	CATSDWGLEQFF
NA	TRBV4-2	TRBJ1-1	CASSPGLGQGDKNTEAFF
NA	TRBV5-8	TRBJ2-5	CASSPGPLKETQYF
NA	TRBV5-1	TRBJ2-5	CASSLYRESSLGETQYF
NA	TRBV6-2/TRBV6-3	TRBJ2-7	CASTHFGTGLSYKQYF
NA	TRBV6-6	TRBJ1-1	CASIPLRTNTEAFF
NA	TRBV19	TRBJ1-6	CASTVTEASPLHF
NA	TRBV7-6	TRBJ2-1	CASSLSGWGNEQFF
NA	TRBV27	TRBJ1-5	CASAKQGSWGQPQHF
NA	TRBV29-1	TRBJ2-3	CSVEGRTTDTQYF
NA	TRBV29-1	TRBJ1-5	CSVRQGNQPQHF
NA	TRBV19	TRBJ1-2	CASTYDRNYGYTF
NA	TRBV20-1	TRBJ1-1	CSAKSGTTLSFF
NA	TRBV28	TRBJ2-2	CASSFTGTTGELFF
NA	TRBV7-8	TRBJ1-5	CASSVTGADQPQHF
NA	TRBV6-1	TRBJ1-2	CASKIGTGSFAYGYTF
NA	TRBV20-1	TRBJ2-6	CSARGQGAYSGANVLTF
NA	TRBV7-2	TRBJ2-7	CASSLAQEGTYEQYF
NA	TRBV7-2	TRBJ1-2	CASSLGIYGYTF
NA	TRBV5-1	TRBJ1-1	CASSPSRGGRYTEAFF
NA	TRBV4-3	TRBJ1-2	CASSQTTGRLEYGYTF
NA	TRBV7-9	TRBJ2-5	CASSFRGADQETQYF
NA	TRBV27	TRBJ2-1	CASSLLSHRATYNEQFF
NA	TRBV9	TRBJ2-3	CASSALITRSTDTQYF
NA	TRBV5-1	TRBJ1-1	CASSITGTGGAEAFF
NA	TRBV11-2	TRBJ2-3	CASSRVASGGAINTQYF
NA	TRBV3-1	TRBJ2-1	CASSHKYNEQFF
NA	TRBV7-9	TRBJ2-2	CASSEGPGQGDGELFF
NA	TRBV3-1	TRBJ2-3	CASSSKAGLAGATTDTQYF
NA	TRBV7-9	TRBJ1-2	CASSLAPGNYGYTF
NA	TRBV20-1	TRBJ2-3	CSARDFRLAGGPTDTQYF
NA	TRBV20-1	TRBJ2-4	CSARILAELAKNIQYF
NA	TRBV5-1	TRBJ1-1	CASSYPPRGAQNTEAFF
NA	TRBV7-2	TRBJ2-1	CASSLAPQRPYNEQFF